The source of this T cell receptor beta chain is a study of T cell responses to AZD1222 COVID-19 vaccine. Study-level findings and limits: In a largely white British group with more females than males, clonal diversity was possibly underestimated. AZD1222 recipients seropositive at baseline numbered only 5 to 7.

About this clone itself: The antigen remains undetermined.

Trimming pared 4 bases from V and 5 bases from J, leaving 6 bases between. CDR1 SGHRS and CDR2 YFSETQ come from the germline V gene. This CDR3 is built from 11 residues. The study pooled second doses at about 4 or about 12 weeks. Sequencing was performed with immunoSEQ multiplex PCR; in TCRdb, only in-frame clones are kept and a portion is missing. The data hold tens of thousands of clones, with 80% to 90% observed a single time. The V call is TRBV5-1, the J call TRBJ2-5; possible D gene TRBD2, 5 bases. The sample here was peripheral blood, taken 28 days after the second AZD1222 dose. The sequence was obtained from an adult who received the AZD1222 COVID-19 vaccine. In nucleotides, the CDR3 is TGCGCCAGCAGCCCGGGGGAGACCCAGTACTTC. This codes for CASSPGETQYF.